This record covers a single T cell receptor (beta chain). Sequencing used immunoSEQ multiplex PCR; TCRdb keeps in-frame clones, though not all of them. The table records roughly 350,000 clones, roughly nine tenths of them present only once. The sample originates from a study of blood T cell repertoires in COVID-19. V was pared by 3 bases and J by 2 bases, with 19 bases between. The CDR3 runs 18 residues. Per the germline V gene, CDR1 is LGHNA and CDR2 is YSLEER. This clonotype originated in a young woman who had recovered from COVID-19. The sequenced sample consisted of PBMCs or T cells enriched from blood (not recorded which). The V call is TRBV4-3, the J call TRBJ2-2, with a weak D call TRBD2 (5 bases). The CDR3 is CASSQQGSGSPNTGELFF. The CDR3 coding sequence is TGCGCCAGCAGCCAGCAAGGCTCGGGGAGCCCTAACACCGGGGAGCTGTTTTTT.